The sequence of this T cell receptor beta chain was determined in a study of technical replicates of blood from four donors (dated by TCRdb to 2016 to 2017). As concerns this clone: Its antigen is unknown. Within one base of it there is no much larger clone, and no base qualities were kept.

Libraries were prepared through the immunoSEQ multiplex PCR assay. In TCRdb, the immuneACCESS table is reduced to in-frame sequences with V and J assigned. These tables do not hold every clone; where another copy was compared, an unresolved V gene accounts for under half, and the others remain unexplained. This sample holds some 75,000 clones; about 96% were observed only once. The top ten clonotypes cover about 0.31% of the sample. Spanning cysteine to phenylalanine, the CDR3 consists of 14 amino acids. Of the read, only the CDR3 DNA is kept; its 42 bases are in frame from base 1. The sequence was collected from a human donor in good health. The sample taken for sequencing was T cells isolated from PBMCs. The V and J segments used are TRBV21-1 and TRBJ1-2; the D call in the table, TRBD1, was not verified against the DNA. TRBV21-1 is a known pseudogene. The CDR3 corresponds to CASSTLQGLYGYTF. The bases are TGTGCCAGCAGCACCTTACAGGGGCTATATGGCTACACCTTC.